This TCR beta chain was sequenced for a study of cytomegalovirus exposure and HLA in healthy donors. Study information: The approximately 600 first-cohort repertoires shared a platform with the approximately 120 validation repertoires, as reported in a later analysis.

The approximately 120-subject validation cohort, separate from the roughly 700-subject first cohort, included the donors. Between the trimmed V and J ends, which lost 3 bases and 4 bases, there was a span of 12 bases. Germline lookup yields CDR1 KGHSH and CDR2 LQKENI. The CDR3 consists of 15 residues. TCRdb's table, derived via immunoSEQ multiplex PCR, lists solely in-frame clones and lacks some. The sample contains 150,000 to 200,000 clones, approximately 89% of which appear only once. Study-level results: A classifier reportedly called cytomegalovirus status with high sensitivity and specificity.

Details on this clone: Antigen: not known.

The clonotype was recovered from a man between 18 and 35 years old in good health and CMV-seropositive. The chain combines TRBV18 with TRBJ2-2; maybe TRBD1 (6 bases). Sequencing used PBMCs. CDR3 residues: CASSPQGLGTGELFF. CDR3 in DNA: TGTGCCAGCTCACCCCAGGGGCTGGGCACCGGGGAGCTGTTTTTT. The full variable domain, in which reference TRBV18 and TRBJ2-2 provide the parts outside the CDR3, is NAGVMQNPRHLVRRRGQEARLRCSPMKGHSHVYWYRQLPEEGLKFMVYLQKENIIDESGMPKERFSAEFPKEGPSILRIQQVVRGDSAAYFCASSPQGLGTGELFFGEGSRLTVL.